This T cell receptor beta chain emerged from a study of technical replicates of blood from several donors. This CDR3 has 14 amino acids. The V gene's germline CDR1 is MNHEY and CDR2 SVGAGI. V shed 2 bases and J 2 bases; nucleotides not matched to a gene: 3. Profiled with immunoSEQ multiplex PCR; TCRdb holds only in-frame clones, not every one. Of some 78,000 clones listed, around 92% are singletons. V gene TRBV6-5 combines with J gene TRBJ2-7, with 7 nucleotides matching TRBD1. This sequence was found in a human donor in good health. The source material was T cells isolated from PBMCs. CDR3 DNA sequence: TGTGCCAGCAGTTACGGTCAGGGGGCCTACGAGCAGTACTTC. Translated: CASSYGQGAYEQYF.